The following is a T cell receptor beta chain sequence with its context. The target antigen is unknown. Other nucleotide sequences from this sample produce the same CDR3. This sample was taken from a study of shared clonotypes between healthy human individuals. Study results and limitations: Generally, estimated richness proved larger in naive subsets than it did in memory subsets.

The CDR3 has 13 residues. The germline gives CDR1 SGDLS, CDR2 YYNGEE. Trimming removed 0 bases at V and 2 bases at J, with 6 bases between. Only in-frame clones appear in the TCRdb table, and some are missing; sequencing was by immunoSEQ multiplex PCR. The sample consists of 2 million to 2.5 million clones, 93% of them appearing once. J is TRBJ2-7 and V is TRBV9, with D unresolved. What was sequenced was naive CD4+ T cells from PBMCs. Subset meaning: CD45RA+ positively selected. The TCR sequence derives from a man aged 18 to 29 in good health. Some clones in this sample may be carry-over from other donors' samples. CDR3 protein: CASSVGATYEQYF. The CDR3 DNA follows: TGTGCCAGCAGCGTAGGCGCAACCTACGAGCAGTACTTC.